These 29 T cell receptor beta chains were sequenced from one sample in a study of T cells after yellow fever vaccination. In TCRdb, the 5' RACE reads were re-called with MiXCR into one record per CDR3 protein. The data hold 85,000 to 100,000 distinct CDR3 sequences, with around 5.8% observed a single time. The starting material was CD8+ T cells sorted from PBMCs, obtained 10 days after the yellow fever booster vaccination. Receptors were obtained from a man aged 18 to 30 who received the YFV17D yellow fever vaccine.

This clonotype came up many times. The V gene is TRBV20-1, the J gene TRBJ2-2; TRBD2 matches at 12 bases. The V gene's germline CDR1 is DFQATT and CDR2 SNEGSKA (reference sequence). The CDR3 loop spans 16 amino acids. The V gene end was trimmed by 4 bases and the J gene end by 5 bases; junction bases not matched to a gene: 8. As DNA, the CDR3 is TGCAGTGCTAAAAATCTAGCGGGGGGGACAACCGGGGAGCTGTTTTTT. Translation gives CSAKNLAGGTTGELFF.

The V and J genes are TRBV4-1 and TRBJ1-1; no definite D call. The V end was cut by 0 bases, the J end by 5 bases, with 16 bases between. The CDR3 is 16 amino acids. CDR1 and CDR2 from the germline V gene are MGHRA and YSYEKL. CDR3 sequence: CASSQDRIAGRTEAFF. DNA of the CDR3: TGCGCCAGCAGCCAAGATAGGATCGCAGGACGAACTGAAGCTTTCTTT.

This clonotype was seen ten or more times. The V and J genes are TRBV23-1 and TRBJ2-4, with D perhaps TRBD1 (5 bases). TRBV23-1 falls under the ORF class, with uncertain function. This CDR3 contains 13 residues. Deletions cut 6 bases from V and 0 bases from J, with 6 bases between. The DNA for the CDR3 is TGCGCCAGCAGGACAGTAGCCAAAAACATTCAGTACTTC. This translates into CASRTVAKNIQYF.

The chain uses TRBV5-1 and TRBJ2-1; D remains ambiguous. This CDR3 comprises 15 residues. Per germline, CDR1 SGHRS and CDR2 YFSETQ. V was shortened by 0 bases and J by 8 bases, with 15 bases between the two germline ends. The CDR3 is CASSLGETALDEQFF. The CDR3 nucleotides read TGCGCCAGCAGCTTGGGAGAGACCGCTTTAGATGAGCAGTTCTTC.

This chain connects TRBV7-9 to TRBJ2-1; 11 positions agree with TRBD2. Per the germline V gene, CDR1 is SEHNR and CDR2 is FQNEAQ (reference sequence). This CDR3 is 16 amino acids long. J gave up 7 bases and V 5 bases, and 10 bases lay outside the gene matches. The CDR3 region is CASSVRETSGANEQFF. Written as DNA, the CDR3 is TGTGCCAGCAGCGTACGCGAGACTAGCGGGGCGAATGAGCAGTTCTTC.

The chain is built from TRBV18 and TRBJ1-2; TRBD1 aligns across 9 bases. The CDR3 has 17 amino acids. The germline gives CDR1 KGHSH, CDR2 LQKENI. V was pared by 1 base and J by 3 bases, with 9 bases of the junction left unmatched. The CDR3 loop is CASSPLGQGGSDYGYTF. Written as DNA, the CDR3 is TGTGCCAGCTCACCACTGGGACAGGGAGGTTCCGACTATGGCTACACCTTC.

The V call is TRBV25-1, the J call TRBJ2-1; 9 bases are shared with TRBD1. Looked up from germline, CDR1 is MGHDK and CDR2 is SYGVNS. The CDR3 extends over 15 amino acids. With V trimmed by 3 bases and J by 5 bases, 5 bases remained unmatched. CDR3: CASSDIQGADNEQFF. DNA of the CDR3: TGTGCCAGCAGTGACATACAGGGGGCGGACAATGAGCAGTTCTTC. The full variable domain, rest sourced from reference TRBV25-1 and TRBJ2-1, is EADIYQTPRYLVIGTGKKITLECSQTMGHDKMYWYQQDPGMELHLIHYSYGVNSTEKGDLSSESTVSRIRTEHFPLTLESARPSHTSQYLCASSDIQGADNEQFFGPGTRLTVL.

In its sample, this clonotype was seen a few times. The rearrangement links TRBV4-3 to TRBJ1-4; D call uncertain. The V gene's germline CDR1 is LGHNA and CDR2 YSLEER. The V end lost 1 base, the J end lost 0 bases, and 6 bases lay between the germline ends. The CDR3 length is 15 residues. The CDR3 sequence: CASSQVGTTNEKLFF. The CDR3 DNA reads as TGCGCCAGCAGCCAAGTAGGAACAACTAATGAAAAACTGTTTTTT.

This clonotype showed up many times. The V gene is TRBV29-1, the J gene TRBJ1-2, with 9 positions matching TRBD1. V lost 7 bases and J lost 2; bases outside the gene matches: 17. CDR1 SQVTM and CDR2 ANQGSEA come from the germline V gene. CDR3 length: 17 amino acids. The CDR3 coding sequence is TGCAGCGCCGGTAAGATCCAAACAGGGGGCGAGAACTATGGCTACACCTTC. Protein sequence: CSAGKIQTGGENYGYTF.

The chain joins TRBV12-5 to TRBJ2-2, with TRBD1 as a possible D gene (6 bases). The CDR3 is 16 residues long. The germline V and J ends were trimmed by 3 bases and 4 bases, with 15 bases remaining between them. CDR1 is LGHNT and CDR2 is FRNRAP in the germline V gene. The CDR3 spells CASGFLERGITGELFF. The CDR3 nucleotides are TGTGCTAGTGGTTTCCTGGAAAGGGGGATCACCGGGGAGCTGTTTTTT. Filled out from reference TRBV12-5 and TRBJ2-2, the complete variable domain reads DARVTQTPRHKVTEMGQEVTMRCQPILGHNTVFWYRQTMMQGLELLAYFRNRAPLDDSGMPKDRFSAEMPDATLATLKIQPSEPRDSAVYFCASGFLERGITGELFFGEGSRLTVL.

The chain is built from TRBV6-6 and TRBJ2-1; D possibly matches TRBD1 or TRBD2 (5 bases each). V lost 7 bases, J lost 6 bases, and 13 bases lay in between. The CDR3 consists of 13 residues. From germline, CDR1 is MNHNY and CDR2 SVGAGI (reference sequence). CDR3 region: CASKSEGRNEQFF. CDR3 bases: TGTGCCAGCAAGTCAGAGGGGCGCAATGAGCAGTTCTTC.

This chain joins TRBV25-1 and TRBJ1-2; D is undetermined. Trimming took 4 bases from V and 6 from J, leaving 9 bases between them. This CDR3 contains 12 residues. Germline V lookup: CDR1 MGHDK, CDR2 SYGVNS. CDR3 DNA: TGTGCCAGCAGTGGGGATGCTCATGGCTACACCTTC. The encoded protein is CASSGDAHGYTF.

This chain joins TRBV7-8 and TRBJ2-2; unclear D gene. The CDR3 is 11 residues long. The V end was cut by 8 bases, the J end by 6 bases, with 7 bases between. From germline, CDR1 is SGHVS and CDR2 FQNEAQ. The CDR3 is CASLWAGELFF. CDR3 coding DNA: TGTGCCAGCCTTTGGGCCGGGGAGCTGTTTTTT.

Comment on this clonotype: With a much larger clone just one base away, this may be a read error. This sequence joins TRBV4-2 and TRBJ2-3; 12 bases fit TRBD2. The CDR3 has 16 residues. Trimming took 4 bases from V and 3 from J; bases not matched to a gene: 5. CDR1 is LGHNA, CDR2 YNFKEQ, per germline. The CDR3 loop reads CASSPPSGGGTDTQYF. The CDR3 nucleotides are TGTGCCAGCAGCCCTCCTAGCGGGGGGGGGACAGATACGCAGTATTTT.

The rearrangement links TRBV7-2 to TRBJ2-5, with 13 positions matching TRBD2. Germline loops: CDR1 SGHTA, CDR2 FQGNSA. The CDR3 extends over 17 amino acids. The ends lost 6 bases at V and 1 base at J; junction bases unmatched: 8. CDR3 amino acids: CASSQMGLAGLQETQYF. DNA for the CDR3: TGTGCCAGCAGTCAGATGGGACTAGCGGGACTCCAAGAGACCCAGTACTTC.

This chain joins TRBV4-1 and TRBJ2-7, with 10 nucleotides matching TRBD2. The CDR3 extends over 17 amino acids. CDR1 MGHRA and CDR2 YSYEKL come from the germline V gene. The V gene end was trimmed by 3 bases and the J gene end by 7 bases; junction bases not matched to a gene: 15. The CDR3 region has the DNA TGCGCCAGCAGCCACCGAACTCCGGGACTAGCGTCTAGTGAGCAGTACTTC. Amino acids: CASSHRTPGLASSEQYF.

There are a few counts of this clonotype. V gene TRBV12-3 or TRBV12-4 combines with J gene TRBJ1-1; D is uncertain. The CDR3 has 13 residues. V lost 6 bases and J lost 0, with 8 bases in between. CDR3 amino acids: CASSDDLNTEAFF. The CDR3 nucleotides are TGTGCCAGCAGCGATGACCTGAACACTGAAGCTTTCTTT.

This clonotype has at least ten counts. The gene calls are TRBV6-2 or TRBV6-3 and TRBJ2-1; D is unclear. The CDR3 length is 13 residues. V lost 3 bases to trimming and J lost 8 bases, with 11 bases between them. Germline lookup yields CDR1 MNHEY and CDR2 SVGEGT. CDR3 nucleotide sequence: TGTGCCAGCAGTTATTATAGGATAGATGAGCAGTTCTTC. Its protein is CASSYYRIDEQFF.

The chain recombines TRBV18 with TRBJ2-3, with D perhaps matching TRBD2 (5 bases). The CDR3 is 14 amino acids. The germline V gene encodes CDR1 KGHSH and CDR2 LQKENI. Between the trimmed V and J ends, which lost 4 bases and 6 bases, there was a span of 14 bases. CDR3 coding DNA: TGTGCCAGCTCACAGCGGACCTATAGGGATACGCAGTATTTT. It specifies CASSQRTYRDTQYF. The whole variable domain, filled in from reference TRBV18 and TRBJ2-3, reads NAGVMQNPRHLVRRRGQEARLRCSPMKGHSHVYWYRQLPEEGLKFMVYLQKENIIDESGMPKERFSAEFPKEGPSILRIQQVVRGDSAAYFCASSQRTYRDTQYFGPGTRLTVL.

This sequence joins TRBV19 and TRBJ2-5; 9 bases are a match to TRBD1. There are 15 residues in the CDR3. V shed 5 bases and J 2 bases; nucleotides not matched to a gene: 6. Germline CDR1 is LNHDA and CDR2 is SQIVND (reference sequence). The CDR3 reads CASSPLDRGQETQYF. The CDR3 nucleotides are TGTGCCAGTAGTCCCTTGGACAGGGGTCAAGAGACCCAGTACTTC.

The genes are TRBV7-8 and TRBJ1-1; the D is unclear. The germline V and J ends were trimmed by 5 bases and 6 bases, with 10 bases remaining between them. This CDR3 comprises 12 residues. The germline V gene encodes CDR1 SGHVS and CDR2 FQNEAQ. CDR3: CASSLSPSEAFF. Written as DNA, the CDR3 is TGTGCCAGCAGCCTGTCCCCCTCTGAAGCTTTCTTT.

This chain uses TRBV15 with TRBJ2-3, with TRBD1 as a possible D gene (5 bases). CDR1 is LNHNV, CDR2 YYDKDF, per germline (reference sequence). The CDR3 loop spans 14 amino acids. V was cut by 3 bases and J by 4 bases, with 11 bases left in between. CDR3 nucleotide sequence: TGTGCCACCAGCAGTTCAGGGTGGGCAGATACGCAGTATTTT. Translation gives CATSSSGWADTQYF.

This clonotype was recorded many times. The rearrangement joins TRBV29-1 to TRBJ2-7, with 10 bases lining up with TRBD1. The V gene's germline CDR1 is SQVTM and CDR2 ANQGSEA. The CDR3 is made up of 13 amino acids. With V trimmed by 8 bases and J by 4 bases, 8 bases remained unmatched. Here the CDR3 reads CSISSGQGYEQYF. CDR3 in DNA: TGCAGCATCTCCTCGGGACAGGGGTACGAGCAGTACTTC.

This clonotype has a count of ten or more. The rearrangement joins TRBV20-1 to TRBJ2-1; D gene ambiguous. CDR1 is DFQATT and CDR2 is SNEGSKA in the germline V gene (reference sequence). The CDR3 is made up of 11 amino acids. The V end was cut by 0 bases, the J end by 11 bases, with 8 bases between. CDR3 nucleotides: TGCAGTGCTAGAGATCTGGGCCAGCAGTTCTTC. It translates to CSARDLGQQFF.

This clonotype has a handful of counts. The rearrangement joins TRBV4-1 to TRBJ2-7, with D tentatively TRBD1 (6 bases). V shed 3 bases and J shed 0 bases, with 12 bases lying between them. The CDR3 extends over 15 amino acids. The germline gives CDR1 MGHRA, CDR2 YSYEKL. The CDR3 bases are TGCGCCAGCAGCCACTCAACAGGGTTCTCCTACGAGCAGTACTTC. Translating it yields CASSHSTGFSYEQYF.

This chain joins TRBV10-3 and TRBJ2-3; 10 bases align to TRBD2. This CDR3 is built from 16 residues. In germline, CDR1 is ENHRY, CDR2 SYGVKD. The J segment lost 6 bases and the V segment lost 4 bases, leaving 10 bases of the junction unmatched. CDR3 coding DNA: TGTGCCATCAGTGGTACTAGCGGGGCCGCGGGTGATACGCAGTATTTT. As protein: CAISGTSGAAGDTQYF.

In this sample, this clonotype turned up a few times. This CDR3 reads CASSLAPRGQETQYF. DNA for the CDR3: TGTGCCAGCAGTTTAGCCCCGCGGGGGCAAGAGACCCAGTACTTC. The gene calls are TRBV12-3 or TRBV12-4 and TRBJ2-5; TRBD2 matches 7 bases. The CDR3 contains 15 residues. V was pared by 0 bases and J by 2 bases, with 3 bases of the junction left unmatched.

The chain employs TRBV5-1 and TRBJ1-1; D is unresolved. The CDR3 has 15 residues. CDR1 SGHRS and CDR2 YFSETQ come from the germline V gene. Trimming stripped 0 bases from V and 0 bases from J, with 9 bases between. In nucleotides, the CDR3 is TGCGCCAGCAGCTTGGCCTACACACTGAACACTGAAGCTTTCTTT. Translated, it gives CASSLAYTLNTEAFF.

This clonotype was found a few times. This chain connects TRBV7-9 to TRBJ2-1, with 11 bases fitting TRBD2. This CDR3 is 16 amino acids long. The V and J ends lost 6 bases and 1 base, in that order; junction bases with no gene match: 5. Germline CDR1 is SEHNR and CDR2 is FQNEAQ (reference sequence). Here the CDR3 reads CASRGGLAVSYNEQFF. In DNA form, the CDR3 reads TGTGCCAGCAGAGGGGGACTAGCGGTATCCTACAATGAGCAGTTCTTC.